Listed below are T cell receptor beta chains from one sample, sequenced in a study of cytomegalovirus exposure and HLA in healthy donors. Clones were sequenced by immunoSEQ multiplex PCR, and TCRdb holds only the in-frame ones, with some missing. The data contain 100,000 to 150,000 clones, around 73% of them seen just once; the ten biggest clones take up 1.3% to 1.5%. Sequencing input: PBMCs. These receptors all come from a female donor in good health and CMV-seronegative. Each CDR3 is given with its conserved first and last residue. D genes are given only for firm matches. Clone size is stated in some rows and not others, as once, few, many or a class when expanded.

J,size,V,D,CDR3,DNA
TRBJ2-3,NA,TRBV19,TRBD2,CASSPGTSGTSTDTQYF,TGTGCCAGTAGTCCCGGGACTAGCGGGACGAGCACAGATACGCAGTATTTT
TRBJ2-2,NA,TRBV10-3,NA,CAISEGGGNTGELFF,TGTGCCATCAGTGAGGGCGGAGGGAACACCGGGGAGCTGTTTTTT
TRBJ2-3,NA,TRBV19,TRBD1,CASSPDREGTDTQYF,TGTGCCAGTAGCCCGGACAGGGAAGGGACAGATACGCAGTATTTT
TRBJ2-2,NA,TRBV2,NA,CASSLAEANTGELFF,TGTGCCAGCAGTTTAGCGGAGGCGAACACCGGGGAGCTGTTTTTT
TRBJ1-6,NA,TRBV4-3,NA,CASSQDTAGERSPLHF,TGCGCCAGCAGCCAAGATACAGCAGGGGAACGCTCACCCCTCCACTTT
TRBJ2-7,NA,TRBV6-5,TRBD2,CASSYLPGLAVLKQYF,TGTGCCAGCAGTTACCTTCCGGGACTAGCGGTCTTAAAGCAGTACTTC
TRBJ2-7,NA,TRBV27,TRBD2,CASSVLAGGRPYEQYF,TGTGCCAGCAGTGTCCTAGCGGGAGGGCGCCCCTACGAGCAGTACTTC
TRBJ1-3,NA,TRBV5-4,NA,CASSLTSGSGNTIYF,TGTGCCAGCAGCTTGACATCGGGGTCTGGAAACACCATATATTTT
TRBJ2-7,NA,TRBV18,TRBD1,CASSTNYMTGITYEQYF,TGTGCCAGCTCAACCAATTATATGACAGGGATCACCTACGAGCAGTACTTC
TRBJ1-1,few,TRBV19,TRBD1,CASSVSGTGRTEAFF,TGTGCCAGTAGTGTGTCCGGGACAGGGAGAACTGAAGCTTTCTTT
TRBJ2-1,NA,TRBV7-3,NA,CASSFGPFLYNEQFF,TGTGCCAGCAGCTTTGGGCCCTTCCTCTACAATGAGCAGTTCTTC
TRBJ2-3,NA,TRBV7-3,NA,CASSLTAGRDTQYF,TGTGCCAGCAGCTTAACGGCGGGACGGGATACGCAGTATTTT
TRBJ2-7,NA,TRBV19,TRBD1,CASSDRGYEQYF,TGTGCCAGTAGTGACAGGGGCTACGAGCAGTACTTC
TRBJ1-3,NA,TRBV28,NA,CASSFPRGLDGNTIYF,TGTGCCAGCAGTTTTCCCCGGGGTCTTGATGGAAACACCATATATTTT